The 11 T cell receptor beta chains in this list originate from one sample, sequenced in a study of siplizumab effects on memory and regulatory T cells. Method: immunoSEQ multiplex PCR; TCRdb's copy keeps in-frame clones and lacks some. The sample yields over 70,000 clones, approximately 90% seen once. The sample consisted of CD4+ T cells sorted from blood. Receptor source: a human donor in good health.

The chain carries TRBV6-1 and TRBJ2-3; D perhaps matches TRBD2 (5 bases). Germline loops: CDR1 MNHNS, CDR2 SASEGT. This CDR3 region has 17 residues. Trimming shortened V by 1 base and J by 0 bases, and 14 bases separated the two germline ends. In nucleotides, the CDR3 is TGTGCCAGCAGTGAAGACAACGGGATCGATAGCACAGATACGCAGTATTTT. Amino acids: CASSEDNGIDSTDTQYF.

The chain uses TRBV20-1 and TRBJ1-2; no reliable D call. V shed 1 base and J shed 5 bases, with 2 bases lying between them. The germline CDR1 and CDR2 sequences are DFQATT and SNEGSKA (reference sequence). This CDR3 has 10 amino acids. The CDR3 reads CSARVYGYTF. The CDR3 region has the DNA TGCAGTGCTAGAGTATATGGCTACACCTTC.

The rearrangement uses TRBV18 and TRBJ2-7; D uncertain. Germline V gives CDR1 KGHSH, CDR2 LQKENI. This CDR3 is built from 16 residues. The ends were cut back, 0 bases at V and 3 bases at J, with 15 bases in the middle. CDR3 protein: CASSPPSSGHLYEQYF. CDR3 sequence (DNA): TGTGCCAGCTCACCACCAAGTTCAGGTCACCTCTACGAGCAGTACTTC.

The genes are TRBV4-1 and TRBJ2-5; 9 nucleotides agree with TRBD1. The CDR3 is 16 residues long. With 1 base clipped from V and 4 bases from J, the junction kept 7 bases outside the gene matches. The V gene's germline CDR1 is MGHRA and CDR2 YSYEKL. The CDR3 sequence: CASSQAHRGQGETQYF. The CDR3 DNA follows: TGCGCCAGCAGCCAAGCCCACAGGGGGCAGGGAGAGACCCAGTACTTC.

The chain carries TRBV28 and TRBJ2-1, with 10 bases fitting TRBD1. Germline values: CDR1 MDHEN, CDR2 SYDVKM. The length of the CDR3 is 16 residues. V shed 3 bases, J shed 6 bases, and the junction held 8 bases outside the gene matches. CDR3 protein: CASSFLGDRGANEQFF. CDR3 bases: TGTGCCAGCAGTTTTTTGGGGGACAGGGGTGCCAATGAGCAGTTCTTC.

This clone appeared once. The chain has TRBV27 and TRBJ2-5; D is undetermined. CDR3 size: 14 residues. Deletions cut 5 bases from V and 1 base from J, with 11 bases between. CDR1 is MNHEY and CDR2 is SMNVEV in the germline V gene (reference sequence). The DNA of the CDR3 is TGTGCCAGCAGTCGGCCAGGTTCCCAAGAGACCCAGTACTTC. Residues: CASSRPGSQETQYF.

This chain links TRBV4-2 with TRBJ2-3; 9 nucleotides agree with TRBD2. The CDR3 loop spans 14 amino acids. From germline, CDR1 is LGHNA and CDR2 YNFKEQ. The V segment lost 4 bases and the J segment 3 bases; nucleotides outside the gene matches: 2. CDR3 sequence (DNA): TGTGCCAGCAGCCCAGCGGGAGGAACAGATACGCAGTATTTT. This gives the protein CASSPAGGTDTQYF.

The V gene is TRBV7-2, the J gene TRBJ2-5, with TRBD2 matching 15 bases. The CDR3 runs to 15 residues. Unmatched junction bases numbered 2, after V lost 4 bases and J lost 5 bases. Germline loops: CDR1 SGHTA, CDR2 FQGNSA. Here the CDR3 reads CASSSGLAGGETQYF. CDR3 DNA: TGTGCCAGCAGCTCCGGACTAGCGGGAGGGGAGACCCAGTACTTC.

The chain links TRBV18 to TRBJ2-1; 12 nucleotides agree with TRBD2. The trim removed 8 bases at V and 4 bases at J, leaving 3 bases unmatched. This CDR3 spans 14 amino acids. CDR1 and CDR2 (germline): KGHSH, LQKENI. This CDR3 reads CASLTSGRYNEQFF. The CDR3 DNA sequence: TGTGCCAGCCTAACTAGCGGGAGGTACAATGAGCAGTTCTTC.

The CDR3 DNA follows: TGTGCCAGCAGTGAGGCTTTGGGCGGGGAGCTGTTTTTT. This sequence encodes CASSEALGGELFF. V gene TRBV2 combines with J gene TRBJ2-2; no firm D call. The CDR3 is 13 amino acids. Germline V gene data show CDR1 as SNHLY and CDR2 as FYNNEI. Trimming pared 3 bases from V and 7 bases from J, leaving 9 bases between.

The CDR3 reads CASSERDSRYEQYF. CDR3 bases: TGTGCCAGTAGTGAACGGGACTCCCGCTACGAGCAGTACTTC. This chain uses TRBV19 with TRBJ2-7, with D maybe TRBD2 (6 bases). V was pared by 5 bases and J by 3 bases, with 14 bases between. CDR1 LNHDA and CDR2 SQIVND come from the germline V gene (reference sequence). This CDR3 region has 14 residues.